The 28 T cell receptor beta chains below were found in one sample sequenced in a study of CD8+CD57+ T cells in acquired aplastic anemia. Genomic DNA constituted the template upon which TCR beta VDJ and CDR3 profiling was performed. One entry per CDR3 protein results from TCRdb running MiXCR on the reads. The sample contains 200,000 or so distinct CDR3 sequences, less than 65% of which appear only once. The sequencing sample was made of sorted CD4+, CD8+, or CD8+CD57+ T cells (not recorded which) from PBMCs. The receptor set was obtained from a human donor with severe aplastic anemia or a healthy control (not recorded which).

The V gene is TRBV7-9, the J gene TRBJ1-2; D unclear. Trimming cost V 6 bases and J 0 bases, with 11 bases left between them. The CDR3 runs 14 residues. Germline lookup yields CDR1 SEHNR and CDR2 FQNEAQ (reference sequence). CDR3 region: CASSPPGTNYGYTF. The CDR3 DNA reads TGTGCCAGCAGTCCCCCCGGGACTAACTATGGCTACACCTTC.

CDR3 region: CASSIWEGHYEQYF. CDR3 nucleotides: TGTGCCAGTAGTATCTGGGAGGGGCACTACGAGCAGTACTTC. The chain recombines TRBV19 with TRBJ2-7, with 7 bases that match TRBD2. CDR3 length equals 14 residues. J gave up 3 bases and V 3 bases, and 5 bases lay outside the gene matches. In germline, CDR1 is LNHDA, CDR2 SQIVND (reference sequence).

This rearrangement joins TRBV7-8 to TRBJ2-3; TRBD1 agrees at 12 bases. The length of the CDR3 is 16 residues. Per germline, CDR1 SGHVS and CDR2 FQNEAQ. The V and J ends lost 6 bases and 5 bases, in that order; junction bases with no gene match: 9. The CDR3 sequence is CASSGRDRGRGDTQYF. CDR3 DNA: TGTGCCAGCAGTGGCCGGGACAGGGGGCGCGGAGATACGCAGTATTTT.

This chain uses TRBV15 with TRBJ2-2; D is ambiguous. The CDR3 spans 15 residues. V lost 0 bases and J lost 2, with 7 bases in between. Germline loops: CDR1 LNHNV, CDR2 YYDKDF (reference sequence). The CDR3 DNA sequence: TGTGCCACCAGCAGAGATCGGCCAAACACCGGGGAGCTGTTTTTT. Its protein product is CATSRDRPNTGELFF.

The rearrangement joins TRBV29-1 to TRBJ2-7, with 7 bases aligning to TRBD1. CDR1 is SQVTM and CDR2 is ANQGSEA in the germline V gene. Losses at the gene ends were 6 bases for V and 7 bases for J; bases not matched to a gene: 12. The CDR3 consists of 13 residues. This CDR3 is CSVDGDSAREQYF. Here the CDR3 DNA reads TGCAGCGTAGATGGGGACAGTGCAAGGGAGCAGTACTTC.

This clonotype was observed many times. The J gene is TRBJ2-1, the V gene TRBV12-3 or TRBV12-4; no firm D call. The V end was cut by 4 bases, the J end by 8 bases, with 9 bases between. The length of the CDR3 is 12 residues. CDR3 sequence: CASSSQLDEQFF. The CDR3 DNA reads as TGTGCCAGCAGTTCACAATTGGATGAGCAGTTCTTC.

The V gene is TRBV25-1, the J gene TRBJ1-4; perhaps TRBD1 as D (5 bases). This CDR3 contains 15 residues. Germline V lookup: CDR1 MGHDK, CDR2 SYGVNS. The V and J ends lost 5 bases and 7 bases respectively, with 17 bases between them. The CDR3 reads CASSSGDGRREKLFF. The CDR3 coding sequence is TGTGCCAGCAGTAGTGGGGACGGAAGGCGTGAAAAACTGTTTTTT.

The chain carries TRBV29-1 and TRBJ2-7, with unresolved D. CDR1 is SQVTM, CDR2 ANQGSEA, per germline. This CDR3 region has 8 residues. V was trimmed by 7 bases and J by 7 bases, leaving 5 bases between them. CDR3 DNA sequence: TGCAGCGCAAAGGAGCAGTACTTC. This translates into CSAKEQYF.

This chain connects TRBV9 to TRBJ1-1; tentative D call: TRBD1 (6 bases). With 3 bases removed from V and 0 bases from J, the gap between germline ends came to 18 bases. The germline V gene encodes CDR1 SGDLS and CDR2 YYNGEE. The CDR3 runs to 17 residues. CDR3 DNA sequence: TGTGCCAGCAGCGGGTCAGGGGACGGAGCCTTGAACACTGAAGCTTTCTTT. Amino acid sequence: CASSGSGDGALNTEAFF.

This clonotype was observed a handful of times. The chain carries TRBV6-2 or TRBV6-3 and TRBJ1-2; 9 nucleotides line up with TRBD1. CDR1 and CDR2 (germline): MNHEY, SVGEGT. The V segment lost 5 bases and the J segment 2 bases; nucleotides outside the gene matches: 9. CDR3 length: 16 residues. The CDR3 DNA sequence: TGTGCCAGCAGTAACCGGGACAGGGTTGGGAACTATGGCTACACCTTC. Residues: CASSNRDRVGNYGYTF.

This clonotype was recorded once. The chain uses TRBV11-2 and TRBJ2-6; TRBD2 might be the D (5 bases). V dropped 5 bases and J dropped 2 bases, with 25 bases sitting between them. Germline CDR1 reads SGHAT; CDR2 reads FQNNGV. There are 20 residues in the CDR3. The CDR3 DNA follows: TGTGCCAGCAGCGAAGGGTTAAGGTGGGGAGATAGGGCTGGGGCCAACGTCCTGACTTTC. It specifies CASSEGLRWGDRAGANVLTF.

Ten or more counts support this clonotype. In DNA, the CDR3 is TGTGCCAGCAGTGAAGGATGGGACTATGGCTACACCTTC. Its protein product is CASSEGWDYGYTF. This sequence joins TRBV25-1 and TRBJ1-2; D is unresolved. Trimming took 2 bases from V and 3 from J, leaving 7 bases between them. This CDR3 contains 13 residues. The germline gives CDR1 MGHDK, CDR2 SYGVNS.

On this clonotype: Mismatch with germline at one junction end may stem from a read error. The chain recombines TRBV7-2 with TRBJ2-2, with 14 bases lining up with TRBD2. Germline V lookup: CDR1 SGHTA, CDR2 FQGNSA. The CDR3 spans 17 residues. The CDR3 region is CASSLGLAGVLEDEQFF. Here the CDR3 DNA reads TGTGCCAGCAGCTTGGGACTAGCGGGAGTTTTGGAAGATGAGCAGTTTTTT. Filled out from reference TRBV7-2 and TRBJ2-2, the complete variable domain reads GAGVSQSPSNKVTEKGKDVELRCDPISGHTALYWYRQSLGQGLEFLIYFQGNSAPDKSGLPSDRFSAERTGGSVSTLTIQRTQQEDSAVYLCASSLGLAGVLEDEQFFGEGSRLTVL.

This clonotype was seen many times. V and J are TRBV7-6 and TRBJ2-7; 14 bases match TRBD2. Germline assignment: CDR1 SGHVS and CDR2 FNYEAQ. The CDR3 has 15 amino acids. V shed 4 bases and J 4 bases; nucleotides not matched to a gene: 3. DNA for the CDR3: TGTGCCAGCAGCTCGACTAGCGGGGGGGCTTACGAGCAGTACTTC. Protein: CASSSTSGGAYEQYF. The full variable domain, completed using reference TRBV7-6 and TRBJ2-7, is GAGVSQSPRYKVTKRGQDVALRCDPISGHVSLYWYRQALGQGPEFLTYFNYEAQQDKSGLPNDRFSAERPEGSISTLTIQRTEQRDSAMYRCASSSTSGGAYEQYFGPGTRLTVT.

V usage is TRBV7-6 and J usage is TRBJ2-7; TRBD1 agrees at 8 bases. The CDR3 totals 14 residues. Germline loops: CDR1 SGHVS, CDR2 FNYEAQ. J was trimmed by 5 bases and V by 5 bases; bases with no gene match: 8. CDR3 sequence reads: CASSARTGSDEQYF. The CDR3 coding sequence is TGTGCCAGCAGCGCCCGGACAGGGTCCGACGAGCAGTACTTC.

The rearrangement joins TRBV20-1 to TRBJ2-1, with 10 bases matching TRBD2. Trimming at V came to 5 bases and at J to 0 bases, leaving 7 bases not matched to a gene. The CDR3 contains 16 residues. In germline, CDR1 is DFQATT, CDR2 SNEGSKA (reference sequence). Written as DNA, the CDR3 is TGCAGTGCTGCAAGCCTAGCGGGGGCCTCCTACAATGAGCAGTTCTTC. It codes for CSAASLAGASYNEQFF.

V and J are TRBV19 and TRBJ1-1; D remains unclear. The length of the CDR3 is 11 residues. The germline V gene encodes CDR1 LNHDA and CDR2 SQIVND (reference sequence). With 10 bases removed from V and 4 bases from J, the gap between germline ends came to 10 bases. In DNA, the CDR3 is TGTGCCACCCAATTGGGCACTGAAGCTTTCTTT. Protein: CATQLGTEAFF. Supplemented by reference TRBV19 and TRBJ1-1, the full variable domain reads DGGITQSPKYLFRKEGQNVTLSCEQNLNHDAMYWYRQDPGQGLRLIYYSQIVNDFQKGDIAEGYSVSREKKESFPLTVTSAQKNPTAFYLCATQLGTEAFFGQGTRLTVV.

This clonotype was seen many times. This rearrangement joins TRBV4-1 to TRBJ1-1; 8 nucleotides line up with TRBD1. Germline CDR1 reads MGHRA; CDR2 reads YSYEKL. V shed 3 bases and J 1 base; nucleotides not matched to a gene: 7. This CDR3 has 16 amino acids. DNA of the CDR3: TGCGCCAGCAGCCAGCCCCCCGGGACAGGGAACACTGAAGCTTTCTTT. It encodes CASSQPPGTGNTEAFF.

The rearrangement joins TRBV6-2 or TRBV6-3 to TRBJ1-1, with TRBD1 identical over 8 bases. The length of the CDR3 is 14 residues. V shed 5 bases and J 6 bases; nucleotides not matched to a gene: 8. CDR1 and CDR2 from the germline V gene are MNHEY and SVGEGT. The CDR3 loop is CASSDGQGKAEAFF. In nucleotides, the CDR3 is TGTGCCAGCAGTGACGGACAGGGAAAAGCTGAAGCTTTCTTT.

Ten or more counts support this clonotype. V gene TRBV7-3 combines with J gene TRBJ2-5; 9 positions agree with TRBD2. The CDR3 has 17 residues. Germline V gives CDR1 SGHTA, CDR2 FQGTGA. The V gene end was trimmed by 0 bases and the J gene end by 2 bases; junction bases not matched to a gene: 7. The DNA of the CDR3 is TGTGCCAGCAGCTTAACGGGCCGTCTAGCGGGGCAAGAGACCCAGTACTTC. The encoded protein is CASSLTGRLAGQETQYF.

The chain joins TRBV2 to TRBJ2-7; 7 positions match TRBD1. CDR1 and CDR2 (germline): SNHLY, FYNNEI. The CDR3 runs 14 residues. J was trimmed by 3 bases and V by 9 bases; bases with no gene match: 11. In DNA form, the CDR3 reads TGTGCCAGTAGTCCCGGGGACAGAGACTACGAGCAGTACTTC. It translates to CASSPGDRDYEQYF.

This clonotype was counted between two and nine times. The CDR3 DNA is TGTGCCAGCAGCTTAGCAGGGACAGGCTACTCACCCCTCCACTTT. Amino acid sequence: CASSLAGTGYSPLHF. The rearrangement joins TRBV7-8 to TRBJ1-6; 8 nucleotides agree with TRBD1. CDR1 and CDR2 (germline): SGHVS, FQNEAQ. The CDR3 runs 15 residues. Trimming removed 0 bases from V and 10 bases from J; junction bases left unmatched: 5.

The chain recombines TRBV7-9 with TRBJ1-2; D is possibly TRBD1 (5 bases). Trimming removed 5 bases at V and 0 bases at J, with 16 bases between. The CDR3 consists of 16 residues. Looked up from germline, CDR1 is SEHNR and CDR2 is FQNEAQ (reference sequence). The CDR3 DNA is TGTGCCAGCAGCCGCCGCGGGGGTCTAGCTAACTATGGCTACACCTTC. Translated: CASSRRGGLANYGYTF.

This sequence joins TRBV2 and TRBJ2-7; 9 bases match TRBD2. With 9 bases clipped from V and 5 bases from J, the junction kept 8 bases outside the gene matches. The CDR3 length is 13 residues. Germline CDR1 reads SNHLY; CDR2 reads FYNNEI. CDR3 protein: CARKREAMDEQYF. The CDR3 bases are TGTGCCAGAAAGCGGGAGGCCATGGACGAGCAGTACTTC.

The gene calls are TRBV20-1 and TRBJ2-7; D might be TRBD1 (6 bases). Germline loops: CDR1 DFQATT, CDR2 SNEGSKA (reference sequence). V dropped 6 bases and J dropped 0 bases, with 15 bases sitting between them. The CDR3 is 14 residues long. The CDR3 here is CSAQRQDSSYEQYF. DNA for the CDR3: TGCAGTGCCCAAAGACAGGACAGCTCCTACGAGCAGTACTTC.

The chain is built from TRBV15 and TRBJ2-7; TRBD1 matches at 9 bases. Trimming took 6 bases from V and 1 from J; bases not matched to a gene: 4. The CDR3 has 14 residues. Germline loops: CDR1 LNHNV, CDR2 YYDKDF (reference sequence). The CDR3 nucleotides are TGTGCCACCAGTCCGGGACAGGGATCCTACGAGCAGTACTTC. Protein product: CATSPGQGSYEQYF.

This clonotype was detected only once. A read error may be the cause here, since a much bigger clone is one base away. The chain is built from TRBV30 and TRBJ1-6; tentative D call: TRBD1 (5 bases). The length of the CDR3 is 15 residues. CDR1 and CDR2 (germline): GTSNPN, SVGIG (reference sequence). The CDR3 DNA is TGTGCCTGGAGTGTAGGACAAGGGGTGGATTCACCCCTCTACTTT. This gives the protein CAWSVGQGVDSPLYF.

The V and J genes are TRBV29-1 and TRBJ2-7, with TRBD1 identical over 9 bases. The CDR3 runs to 13 residues. Germline CDR1 reads SQVTM; CDR2 reads ANQGSEA. V shed 6 bases, J shed 5 bases, and the junction held 8 bases outside the gene matches. Here the CDR3 DNA reads TGCAGCGTAGGGGGACAGGGTGACCACGAGCAGTACTTC. This translates into CSVGGQGDHEQYF.